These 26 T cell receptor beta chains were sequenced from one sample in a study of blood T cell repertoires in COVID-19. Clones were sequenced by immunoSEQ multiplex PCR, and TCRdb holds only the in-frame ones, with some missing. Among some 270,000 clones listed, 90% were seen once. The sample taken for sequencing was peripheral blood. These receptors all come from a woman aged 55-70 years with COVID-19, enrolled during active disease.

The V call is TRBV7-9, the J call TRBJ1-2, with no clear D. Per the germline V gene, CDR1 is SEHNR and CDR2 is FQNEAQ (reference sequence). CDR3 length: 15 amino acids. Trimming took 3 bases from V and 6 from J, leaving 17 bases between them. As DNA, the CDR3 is TGTGCCAGCAGCTTCCAGGACGGGGAAACTAATGGCTACACCTTC. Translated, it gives CASSFQDGETNGYTF.

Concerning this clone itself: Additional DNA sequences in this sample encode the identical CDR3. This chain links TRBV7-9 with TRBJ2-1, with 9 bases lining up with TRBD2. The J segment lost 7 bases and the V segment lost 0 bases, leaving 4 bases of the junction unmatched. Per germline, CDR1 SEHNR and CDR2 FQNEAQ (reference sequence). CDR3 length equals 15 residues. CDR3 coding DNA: TGTGCCAGCAGCTTAGCGGCGGGGGGGCTTAATGAGCAGTTCTTC. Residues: CASSLAAGGLNEQFF.

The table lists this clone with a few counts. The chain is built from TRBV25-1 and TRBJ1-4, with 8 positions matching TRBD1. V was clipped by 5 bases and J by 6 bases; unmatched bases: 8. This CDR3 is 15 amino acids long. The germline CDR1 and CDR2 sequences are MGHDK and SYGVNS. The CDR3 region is CASSSYRGGDEKLFF. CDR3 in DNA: TGTGCCAGCAGTAGCTACAGGGGGGGGGATGAAAAACTGTTTTTT.

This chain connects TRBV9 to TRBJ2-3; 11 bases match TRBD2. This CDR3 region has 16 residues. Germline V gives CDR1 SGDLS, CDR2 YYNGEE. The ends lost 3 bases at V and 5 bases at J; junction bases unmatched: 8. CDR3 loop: CASSALSGGALDTQYF. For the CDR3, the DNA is TGTGCCAGCAGCGCGCTTAGCGGGGGGGCCTTAGATACGCAGTATTTT.

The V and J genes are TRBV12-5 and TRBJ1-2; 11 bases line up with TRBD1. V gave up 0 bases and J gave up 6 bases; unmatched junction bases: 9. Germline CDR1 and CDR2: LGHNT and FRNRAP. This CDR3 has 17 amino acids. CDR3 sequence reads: CASGLVILDRGHDGYTF. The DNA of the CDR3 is TGTGCTAGTGGTTTGGTAATCTTGGACAGGGGGCATGATGGCTACACCTTC.

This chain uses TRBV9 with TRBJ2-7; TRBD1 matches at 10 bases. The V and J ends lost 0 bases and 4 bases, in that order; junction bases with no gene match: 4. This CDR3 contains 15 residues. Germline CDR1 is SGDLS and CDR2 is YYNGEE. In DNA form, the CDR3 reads TGTGCCAGCAGCGTAGGGGACAGGGGTTATTACGAGCAGTACTTC. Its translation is CASSVGDRGYYEQYF.

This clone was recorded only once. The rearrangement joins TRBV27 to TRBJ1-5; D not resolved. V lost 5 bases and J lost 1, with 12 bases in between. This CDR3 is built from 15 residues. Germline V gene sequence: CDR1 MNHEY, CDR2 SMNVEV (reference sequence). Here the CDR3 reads CASSPTVGSNQPQHF. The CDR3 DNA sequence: TGTGCCAGCAGTCCAACAGTGGGCAGCAATCAGCCCCAGCATTTT.

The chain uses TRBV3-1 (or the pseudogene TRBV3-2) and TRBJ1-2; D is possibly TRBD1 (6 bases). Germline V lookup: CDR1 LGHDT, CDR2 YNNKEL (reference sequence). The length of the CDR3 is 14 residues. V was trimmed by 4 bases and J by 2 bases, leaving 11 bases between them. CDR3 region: CASSPIQGNYGYTF. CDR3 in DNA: TGTGCCAGCAGCCCGATACAGGGAAACTATGGCTACACCTTC.

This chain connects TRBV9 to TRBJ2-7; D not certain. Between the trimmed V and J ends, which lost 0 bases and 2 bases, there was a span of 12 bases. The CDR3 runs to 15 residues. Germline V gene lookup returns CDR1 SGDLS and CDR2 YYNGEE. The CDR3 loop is CASSVAPNNAYEQYF. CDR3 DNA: TGTGCCAGCAGCGTAGCCCCTAATAACGCCTACGAGCAGTACTTC.

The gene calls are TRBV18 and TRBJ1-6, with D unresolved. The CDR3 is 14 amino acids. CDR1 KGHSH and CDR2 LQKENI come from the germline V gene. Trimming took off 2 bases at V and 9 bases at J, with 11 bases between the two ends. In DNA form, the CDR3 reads TGTGCCAGCTCACCAGGAGGGCCCGGTTCACCCCTCCACTTT. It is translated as CASSPGGPGSPLHF.

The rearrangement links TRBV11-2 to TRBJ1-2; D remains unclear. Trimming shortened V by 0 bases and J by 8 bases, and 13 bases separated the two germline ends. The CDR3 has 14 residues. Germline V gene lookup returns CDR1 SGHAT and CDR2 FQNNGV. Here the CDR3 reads CASSLDRSPGGYTF. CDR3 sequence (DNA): TGTGCCAGCAGCTTAGACAGGTCGCCTGGGGGCTACACCTTC.

CDR3 in amino acids: CASSLSSQGPTDTQYF. The CDR3 nucleotides are TGTGCCAGCAGCTTAAGTTCCCAGGGTCCCACAGATACGCAGTATTTT. V usage is TRBV7-6 and J usage is TRBJ2-3; TRBD1 is a possible D gene (5 bases). The CDR3 runs 16 residues. Germline V gene sequence: CDR1 SGHVS, CDR2 FNYEAQ. V shed 2 bases and J shed 2 bases, with 14 bases lying between them.

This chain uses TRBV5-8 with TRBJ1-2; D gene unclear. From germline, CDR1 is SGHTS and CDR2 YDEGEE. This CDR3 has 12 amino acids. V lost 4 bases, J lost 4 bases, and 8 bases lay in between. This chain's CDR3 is CASSLKRYGYTF. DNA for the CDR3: TGTGCCAGCAGCCTAAAGCGCTATGGCTACACCTTC.

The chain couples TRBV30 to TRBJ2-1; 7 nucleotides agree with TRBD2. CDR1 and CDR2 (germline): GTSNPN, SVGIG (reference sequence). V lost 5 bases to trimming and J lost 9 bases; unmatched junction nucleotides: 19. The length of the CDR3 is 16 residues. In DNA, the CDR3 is TGTGCCTGGGGCCCCTCGTGGCGGGGGTTTAAAGGTGAGCAGTTCTTC. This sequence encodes CAWGPSWRGFKGEQFF.

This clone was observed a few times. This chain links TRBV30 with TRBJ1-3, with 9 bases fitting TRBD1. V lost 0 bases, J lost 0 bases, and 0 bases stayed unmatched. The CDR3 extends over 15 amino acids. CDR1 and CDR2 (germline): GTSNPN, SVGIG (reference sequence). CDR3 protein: CAWSVTGGSGNTIYF. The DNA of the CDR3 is TGTGCCTGGAGTGTGACAGGGGGCTCTGGAAACACCATATATTTT.

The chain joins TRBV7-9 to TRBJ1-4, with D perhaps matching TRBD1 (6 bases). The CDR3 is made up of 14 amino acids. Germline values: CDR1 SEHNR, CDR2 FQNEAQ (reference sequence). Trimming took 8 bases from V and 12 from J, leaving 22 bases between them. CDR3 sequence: CASLPGHKSRELFF. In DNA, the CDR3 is TGTGCCAGCCTGCCGGGACACAAAAGTCGGGAACTGTTTTTT.

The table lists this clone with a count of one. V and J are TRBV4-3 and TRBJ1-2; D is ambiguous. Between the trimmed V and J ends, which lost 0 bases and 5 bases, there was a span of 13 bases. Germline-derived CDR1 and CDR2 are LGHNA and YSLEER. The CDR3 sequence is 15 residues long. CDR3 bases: TGCGCCAGCAGCCAAGAATTATTGCGTGGTTATGGCTACACCTTC. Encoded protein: CASSQELLRGYGYTF.

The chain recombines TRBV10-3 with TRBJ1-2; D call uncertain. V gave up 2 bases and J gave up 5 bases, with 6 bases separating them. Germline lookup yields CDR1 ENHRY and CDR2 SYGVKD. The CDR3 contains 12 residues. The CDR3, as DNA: TGTGCCATCAGTGAGAGAGGGTATGGCTACACCTTC. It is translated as CAISERGYGYTF.

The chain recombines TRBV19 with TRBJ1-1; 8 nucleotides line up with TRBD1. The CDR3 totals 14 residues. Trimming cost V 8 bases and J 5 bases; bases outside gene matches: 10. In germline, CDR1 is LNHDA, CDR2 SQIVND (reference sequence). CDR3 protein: CASLRTDRETEAFF. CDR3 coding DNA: TGTGCCAGTCTCCGAACGGACAGGGAAACTGAAGCTTTCTTT.

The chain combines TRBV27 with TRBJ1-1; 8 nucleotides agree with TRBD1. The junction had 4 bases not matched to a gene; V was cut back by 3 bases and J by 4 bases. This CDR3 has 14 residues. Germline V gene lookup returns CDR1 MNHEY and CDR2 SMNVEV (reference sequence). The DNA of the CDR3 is TGTGCCAGCAGTTTCAGGGGGCAGAGCACTGAAGCTTTCTTT. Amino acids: CASSFRGQSTEAFF.

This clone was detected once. This CDR3 is CASSPEKQLAGLTDTQYF. The CDR3 coding sequence is TGTGCCAGCAGCCCTGAAAAACAACTAGCGGGGCTCACAGATACGCAGTATTTT. The rearrangement uses TRBV7-2 and TRBJ2-3, with 10 bases lining up with TRBD2. J gave up 2 bases and V 5 bases, and 13 bases lay outside the gene matches. This CDR3 contains 18 residues. Per germline, CDR1 SGHTA and CDR2 FQGNSA. Supplemented by reference TRBV7-2 and TRBJ2-3, the full variable domain reads GAGVSQSPSNKVTEKGKDVELRCDPISGHTALYWYRQSLGQGLEFLIYFQGNSAPDKSGLPSDRFSAERTGGSVSTLTIQRTQQEDSAVYLCASSPEKQLAGLTDTQYFGPGTRLTVL.

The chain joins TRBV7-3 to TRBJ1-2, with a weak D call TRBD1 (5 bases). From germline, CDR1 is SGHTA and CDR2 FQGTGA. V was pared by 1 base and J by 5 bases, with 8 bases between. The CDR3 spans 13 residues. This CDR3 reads CASSLMGGYGYTF. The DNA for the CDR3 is TGTGCCAGCAGCTTAATGGGGGGATATGGCTACACCTTC.

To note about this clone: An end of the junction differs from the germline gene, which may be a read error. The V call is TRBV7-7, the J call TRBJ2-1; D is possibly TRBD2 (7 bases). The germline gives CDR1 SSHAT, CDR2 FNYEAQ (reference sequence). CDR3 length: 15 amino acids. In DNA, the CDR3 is TGTGCTAGCAGCTTAGCTGAGGGGGGGCGCAATGAGCAGTTCTTC. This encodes CASSLAEGGRNEQFF.

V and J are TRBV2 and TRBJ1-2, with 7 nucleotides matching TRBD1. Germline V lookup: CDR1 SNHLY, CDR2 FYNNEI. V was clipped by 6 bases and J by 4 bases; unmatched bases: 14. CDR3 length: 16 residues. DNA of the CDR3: TGTGCCAGCAGGGGGACAGTCAACCCGCTACTCTATGGCTACACCTTC. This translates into CASRGTVNPLLYGYTF. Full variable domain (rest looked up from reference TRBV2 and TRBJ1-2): EPEVTQTPSHQVTQMGQEVILRCVPISNHLYFYWYRQILGQKVEFLVSFYNNEISEKSEIFDDQFSVERPDGSNFTLKIRSTKLEDSAMYFCASRGTVNPLLYGYTFGSGTRLTVV.

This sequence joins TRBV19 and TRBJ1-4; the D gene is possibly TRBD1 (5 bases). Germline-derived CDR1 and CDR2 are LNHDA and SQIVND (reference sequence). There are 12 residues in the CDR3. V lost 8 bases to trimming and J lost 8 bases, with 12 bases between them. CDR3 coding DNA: TGTGCCAGTGGCATTGGGGGGGAAAAACTGTTTTTT. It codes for CASGIGGEKLFF.

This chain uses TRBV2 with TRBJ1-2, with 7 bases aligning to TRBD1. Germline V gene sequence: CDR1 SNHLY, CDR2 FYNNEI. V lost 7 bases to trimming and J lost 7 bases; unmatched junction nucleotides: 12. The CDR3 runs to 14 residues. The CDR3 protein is CASKGEGAAGGYTF. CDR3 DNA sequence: TGTGCCAGCAAGGGAGAGGGGGCGGCAGGTGGCTACACCTTC.